This T cell receptor (beta chain) was obtained from a study of PD-L1 blockade in urothelial cancer (TCRdb year 2017). Study-wide context: Every patient began therapy at some point between 2014 and 2015 and was given atezolizumab 1,200 mg intravenously every 3 weeks. Some ten patients reached durable clinical benefit, while some 19 patients did not. Twenty-nine patients had pretreatment blood TCR-seq, about 25 had at least one posttreatment blood collection, and about 25 had tumor TCR-seq. A median of approximately 1,400 T cells and roughly 1,000 unique TCRs was obtained from tumor samples, and a median clonality of approximately 0.096 and a median T cell proportion of approximately 0.097 were observed. The study, an exploratory multi-omic analysis, examined somatic, immune and clinical correlates of response to PD-L1 blockade with atezolizumab in urothelial cancer. Whole exome sequencing and RNA sequencing of pretreatment tumors were performed alongside TCR sequencing in the same patients. Five patients were left out of tumor TCR analyses because tumors from two patients failed quality control and three patients had no tumor available. TCR sequencing covered pretreatment tumor samples and matched, serially collected peripheral blood taken before and after atezolizumab treatment. An ECOG performance status of 0 or 1 was recorded for the patients, and 0 to 3 prior chemotherapy regimens had been received by the patients. Durable clinical benefit was defined as a progression-free survival longer than 6 months, and TCR features were additionally tested against progression-free survival and overall survival. Twenty-five of 29 patients were identified as males with urothelial cancer of bladder origin, and a prior smoking history was reported by 18 of 29 patients.

On this clone: The target of this receptor is not known. Qualities for individual bases were not recorded, and no much larger clone is one base off.

What the research found in general, with its limitations: The tumor samples were FFPE and were not collected immediately before treatment, and because only one sample per patient was used, heterogeneity may have been missed. The proportion of tumor-infiltrating T lymphocytes was higher in patients with durable benefit (n ≈ 23, Mann-Whitney p = 0.047). Among patients with durable benefit, tumor-associated TCR clones showed greater expansion in peripheral blood 3 weeks after treatment started (n ≈ 20, p = 0.022). Because the sample size was small (n ≈ 31) and many exploratory analyses were performed, the results are intended to be hypothesis-generating.

The CDR3 runs 17 amino acids, cysteine and phenylalanine included. Kept here is only the CDR3 DNA, which spans 51 bases and is read in frame from base 1. CDR1 and CDR2, per the germline V gene, are MGHDK and SYGVNS. V ends up 6 bases short and J 2 bases short, with an unmatched junction base count of 12. To estimate absolute template abundance from read counts, synthetic TCR analog templates were spiked into each PCR. In FFPE tumors, housekeeping genes were amplified and quantified to estimate usable DNA and calculate T cell fraction. TCRbeta CDR3 regions were amplified from genomic DNA with bias-controlled V and J gene primers using the immunoSEQ assay. Rearranged TCRbeta segments were sequenced at approximately 20X coverage. The study's own analysis went as follows. Sequencing errors were corrected by clustering, and CDR3s were annotated against IMGT so that V, D and J genes could be assigned. Only productive TCRbeta rearrangements were used in downstream analyses, excluding out-of-frame or stop-codon sequences. To compute clonality, Shannon entropy was normalized by the log of the number of unique productive sequences and then subtracted from one. Fisher's exact test with Benjamini-Hochberg correction, at a threshold of adjusted p below 0.01, was used to find clones that differed between time points or between blood and tumor. TCRdb re-hosts the immuneACCESS table, in-frame sequences only. Its copies lack some clones; in the studies checked, an unresolved V gene accounts for under half of them, and the cause for the rest is not known. From that table come the V and J calls and clone size; the DNA was used to work out D and trimming. A total of some 2,500 clones appear in this sample, about 30% of them only once. The ten largest clones represent roughly 6% of the sample.

The time point label corresponds to: pretreatment tumor sample. The cohort comprised around 31 patients with locally advanced or metastatic urothelial carcinoma treated at Memorial Sloan Kettering on a trial protocol. All tumor tissue used for sequencing was obtained prior to atezolizumab dosing. The Qiagen DNeasy Blood extraction kit was used to purify genomic DNA from total PBMCs and tumor samples. The sequencing here drew on tumor tissue, taken before atezolizumab (anti-PD-L1) treatment. The origin of this receptor is a man aged 65 to 79 with urothelial cancer. The rearrangement combines TRBV25-1 with TRBJ1-3; 8 central bases correspond to TRBD1. The CDR3 loop reads CASSQTGVSLTGNTIYF. In nucleotides, the sequence is TGTGCCAGCAGCCAGACAGGGGTTTCTTTGACTGGAAACACCATATATTTT.